The TCR beta chain under discussion was sequenced for a study of cytomegalovirus exposure and HLA in healthy donors. Broader study findings: The authors later found TCR association rates varying by HLA locus, with DRB1 most and HLA-C fewest. The authors later found HLA-associated TCR beta chains more clonally expanded than equally common others.

Per the germline V gene, CDR1 is ENHRY and CDR2 is SYGVKD. The germline V and J ends were trimmed by 3 bases and 4 bases, with 14 bases remaining between them. The CDR3 contains 15 residues. The primer mix had 60 Vbeta and 13 Jbeta primers. Libraries were prepared by immunoSEQ multiplex PCR; TCRdb keeps only in-frame clonotypes and omits some of them. The sample lists 210,000 or so clones, around four fifths occurring once. Comment on this clone: What it recognizes is unknown.

The TCR sequence derives from a woman aged 35 to 49 in good health and CMV-seronegative. Sequenced material: PBMCs. This rearrangement joins TRBV10-3 to TRBJ2-3, with D uncertain. As DNA, the CDR3 is TGTGCCATCAGTGAAGGTCGGAAGGCGGCAGATACGCAGTATTTT. Its translation: CAISEGRKAADTQYF.